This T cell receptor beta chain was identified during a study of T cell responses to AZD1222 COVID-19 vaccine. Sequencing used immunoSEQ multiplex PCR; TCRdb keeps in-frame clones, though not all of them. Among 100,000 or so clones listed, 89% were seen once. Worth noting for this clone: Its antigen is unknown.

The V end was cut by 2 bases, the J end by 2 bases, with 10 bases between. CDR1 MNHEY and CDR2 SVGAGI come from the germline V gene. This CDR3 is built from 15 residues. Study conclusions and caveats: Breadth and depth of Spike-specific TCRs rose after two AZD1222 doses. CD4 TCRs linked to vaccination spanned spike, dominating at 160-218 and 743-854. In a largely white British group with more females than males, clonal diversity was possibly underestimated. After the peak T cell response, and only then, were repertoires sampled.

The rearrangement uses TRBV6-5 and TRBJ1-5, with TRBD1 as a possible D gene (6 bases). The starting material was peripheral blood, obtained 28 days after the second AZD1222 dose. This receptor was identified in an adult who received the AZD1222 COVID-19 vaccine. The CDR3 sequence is CASSYNRQGNQPQHF. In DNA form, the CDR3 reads TGTGCCAGCAGTTACAACAGACAGGGCAATCAGCCCCAGCATTTT.